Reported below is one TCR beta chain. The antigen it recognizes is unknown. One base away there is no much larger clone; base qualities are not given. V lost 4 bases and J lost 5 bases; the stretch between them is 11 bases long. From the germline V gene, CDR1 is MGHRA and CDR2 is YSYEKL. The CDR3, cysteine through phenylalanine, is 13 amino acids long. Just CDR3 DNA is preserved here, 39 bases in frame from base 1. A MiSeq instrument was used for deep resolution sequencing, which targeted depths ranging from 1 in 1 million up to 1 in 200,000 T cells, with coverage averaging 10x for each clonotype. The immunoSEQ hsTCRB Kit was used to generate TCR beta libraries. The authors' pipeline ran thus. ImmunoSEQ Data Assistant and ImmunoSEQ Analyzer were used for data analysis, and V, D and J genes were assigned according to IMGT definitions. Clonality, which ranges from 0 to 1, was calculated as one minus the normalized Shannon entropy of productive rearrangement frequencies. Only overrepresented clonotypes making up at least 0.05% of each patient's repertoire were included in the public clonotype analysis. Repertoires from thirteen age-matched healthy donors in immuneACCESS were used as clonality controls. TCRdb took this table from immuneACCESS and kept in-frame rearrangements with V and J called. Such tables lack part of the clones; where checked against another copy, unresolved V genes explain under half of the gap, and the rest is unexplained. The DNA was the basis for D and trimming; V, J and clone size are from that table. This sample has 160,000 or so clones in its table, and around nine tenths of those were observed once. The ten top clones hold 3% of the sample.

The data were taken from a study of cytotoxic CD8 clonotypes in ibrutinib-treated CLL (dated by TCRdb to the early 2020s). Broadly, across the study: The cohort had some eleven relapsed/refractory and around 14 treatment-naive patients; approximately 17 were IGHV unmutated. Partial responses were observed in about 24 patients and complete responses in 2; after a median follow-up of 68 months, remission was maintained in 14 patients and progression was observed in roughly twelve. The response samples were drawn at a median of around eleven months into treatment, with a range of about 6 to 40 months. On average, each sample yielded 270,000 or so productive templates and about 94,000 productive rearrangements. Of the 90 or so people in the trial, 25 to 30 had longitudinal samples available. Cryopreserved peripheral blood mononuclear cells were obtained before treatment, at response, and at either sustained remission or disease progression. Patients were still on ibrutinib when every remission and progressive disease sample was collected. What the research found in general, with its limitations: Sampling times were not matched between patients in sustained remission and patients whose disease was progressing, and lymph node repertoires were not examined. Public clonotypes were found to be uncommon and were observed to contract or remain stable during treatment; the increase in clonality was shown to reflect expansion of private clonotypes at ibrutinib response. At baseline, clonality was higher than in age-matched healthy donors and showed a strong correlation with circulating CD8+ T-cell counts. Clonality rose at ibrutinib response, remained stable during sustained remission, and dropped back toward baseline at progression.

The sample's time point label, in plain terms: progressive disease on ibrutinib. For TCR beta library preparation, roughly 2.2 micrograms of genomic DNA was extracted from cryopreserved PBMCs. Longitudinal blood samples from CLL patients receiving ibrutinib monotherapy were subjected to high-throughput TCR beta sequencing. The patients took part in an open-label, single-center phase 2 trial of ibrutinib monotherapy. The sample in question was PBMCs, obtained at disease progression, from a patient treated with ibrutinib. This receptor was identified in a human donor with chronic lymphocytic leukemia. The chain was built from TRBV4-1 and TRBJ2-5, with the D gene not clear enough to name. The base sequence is TGCGCCAGCAGCCTGCTGTACCGGGAGACCCAGTACTTC. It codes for CASSLLYRETQYF.